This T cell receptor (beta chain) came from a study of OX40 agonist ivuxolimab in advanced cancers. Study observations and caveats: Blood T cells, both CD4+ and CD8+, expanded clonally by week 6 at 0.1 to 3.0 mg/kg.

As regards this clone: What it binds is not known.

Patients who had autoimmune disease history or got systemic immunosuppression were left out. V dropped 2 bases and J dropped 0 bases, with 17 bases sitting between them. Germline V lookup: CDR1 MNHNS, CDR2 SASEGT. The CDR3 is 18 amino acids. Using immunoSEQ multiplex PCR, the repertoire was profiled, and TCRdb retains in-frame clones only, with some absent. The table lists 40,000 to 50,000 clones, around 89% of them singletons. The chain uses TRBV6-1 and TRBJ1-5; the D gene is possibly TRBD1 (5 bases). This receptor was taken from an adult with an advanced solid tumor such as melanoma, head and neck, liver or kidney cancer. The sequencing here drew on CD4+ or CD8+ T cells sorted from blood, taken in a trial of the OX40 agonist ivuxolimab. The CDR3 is CASSEWGGTEYSNQPQHF. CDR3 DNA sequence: TGTGCCAGCAGTGAATGGGGGGGAACTGAGTATAGCAATCAGCCCCAGCATTTT.